What follows is one TCR beta chain and its context. The data belong to a study of control samples from healthy donors and cancer patients. CDR3 length equals 16 residues. Per germline, CDR1 SGHRS and CDR2 YFSETQ. Trimming removed 0 bases from V and 2 bases from J; junction bases left unmatched: 6. Repertoires were generated with immunoSEQ multiplex PCR, while TCRdb's copy carries only in-frame clones and drops some. This sample yields roughly 130,000 clones, of which about nine tenths are seen a single time; around 10% belongs to the top ten. The sequence was collected from a young man in good health. The chain has TRBV5-1 and TRBJ2-7, with 9 bases fitting TRBD1. Sequencing input: blood. The CDR3 DNA sequence: TGCGCCAGCAGCTTGGCCTGGACAGGGGAGCCCTACGAGCAGTACTTC. This sequence encodes CASSLAWTGEPYEQYF.